What follows are 23 T cell receptor beta chains derived from one specimen sequenced in a study of response to subunit inactivated influenza vaccine. TCRdb re-called the RT-PCR reads through MiXCR, storing one row per CDR3 protein. The sample contains roughly 790,000 distinct CDR3 sequences, 21% of which appear only once. Sequencing was performed on PBMCs from blood, taken roughly 5 days after vaccination. Receptors originate from a man aged 45-65 years who received an inactivated influenza vaccine.

The table lists this clonotype with a few counts. The chain couples TRBV5-1 to TRBJ2-1, with D unresolved. V lost 0 bases, J lost 3 bases, and 13 bases lay in between. Germline V CDR1 and CDR2: SGHRS, YFSETQ. CDR3 length: 16 amino acids. The CDR3 is CASSLESPVNYNEQFF. The CDR3 DNA sequence: TGCGCCAGCAGCTTGGAATCGCCAGTGAACTACAATGAGCAGTTCTTC.

This clonotype was detected ten times or more. The chain has TRBV12-3 or TRBV12-4 and TRBJ2-1, with 10 bases fitting TRBD1. Trimming took 10 bases from V and 4 from J; bases not matched to a gene: 10. The CDR3 loop spans 15 amino acids. The CDR3, as DNA: TGTGCCATCAGAGAGTGGGACAGGGGTTACAATGAGCAGTTCTTC. Amino acids: CAIREWDRGYNEQFF.

This clonotype has only a few counts. The chain uses TRBV3-1 and TRBJ1-2, with unresolved D. The CDR3 length is 13 residues. Trimming took 4 bases from V and 1 from J, leaving 7 bases between them. CDR1 and CDR2 (germline): LGHDT, YNNKEL (reference sequence). The CDR3 bases are TGTGCCAGCAGCCCCCCCAGTAACTATGGCTACACCTTC. Protein: CASSPPSNYGYTF.

The V and J genes are TRBV12-3 or TRBV12-4 and TRBJ2-3, with D uncertain. The V end lost 5 bases, the J end lost 0 bases, and 12 bases lay between the germline ends. CDR3 size: 15 residues. CDR3: CASSRRFVSTDTQYF. The CDR3 nucleotides are TGTGCCAGCAGTCGCAGGTTCGTTAGCACAGATACGCAGTATTTT.

This clonotype was recorded a few times. The J gene is TRBJ1-5, the V gene TRBV28; 10 nucleotides agree with TRBD1. Germline V lookup: CDR1 MDHEN, CDR2 SYDVKM. CDR3 length equals 15 residues. With 11 bases clipped from V and 2 bases from J, the junction kept 9 bases outside the gene matches. The DNA for the CDR3 is TGTGCCGCTTCTTCGGACAGGGGGGGCAATCAGCCCCAGCATTTT. Translated, it gives CAASSDRGGNQPQHF.

The gene calls are TRBV12-3 or TRBV12-4 and TRBJ2-3; 9 bases are shared with TRBD1. With V trimmed by 3 bases and J by 5 bases, 9 bases remained unmatched. The CDR3 runs to 16 residues. CDR3 sequence: CASSFGGTGTLDTQYF. In DNA form, the CDR3 reads TGTGCCAGCAGTTTTGGCGGGACAGGGACCCTAGATACGCAGTATTTT.

The rearrangement uses TRBV12-3 or TRBV12-4 and TRBJ2-1; 8 nucleotides line up with TRBD2. With 6 bases clipped from V and 6 bases from J, the junction kept 4 bases outside the gene matches. CDR3 length: 13 amino acids. CDR3 DNA: TGTGCCAGCAGGAAAAGCGGGGGCAATGAGCAGTTCTTC. Translating it yields CASRKSGGNEQFF.

V is TRBV20-1 and J is TRBJ1-2, with D maybe TRBD1 (6 bases). Trimming took 6 bases from V and 3 from J, leaving 11 bases between them. The CDR3 totals 12 residues. Per the germline V gene, CDR1 is DFQATT and CDR2 is SNEGSKA (reference sequence). The CDR3 region has the DNA TGCAGTGCCGACAGGAAGCACTATGGCTACACCTTC. It translates to CSADRKHYGYTF.

This chain links TRBV7-2 with TRBJ1-2; D is unclear. Germline CDR1 and CDR2: SGHTA and FQGNSA. Trimming removed 1 base from V and 4 bases from J, with 16 bases in between. The length of the CDR3 is 16 residues. CDR3 loop: CASSLGEATAGYGYTF. The CDR3 coding sequence is TGTGCCAGCAGCTTAGGAGAGGCCACAGCGGGCTATGGCTACACCTTC.

This clonotype was seen many times. The chain has TRBV12-3 or TRBV12-4 and TRBJ1-1; D uncertain. This CDR3 has 13 residues. V gave up 3 bases and J gave up 1 base, with 6 bases separating them. The CDR3 loop reads CASSFDENTEAFF. As DNA, the CDR3 is TGTGCCAGCAGTTTCGATGAGAACACTGAAGCTTTCTTT.

The chain combines TRBV2 with TRBJ2-6; either TRBD1 or TRBD2 may supply D (5 bases each). Germline CDR1 and CDR2: SNHLY and FYNNEI. The V end was cut by 3 bases, the J end by 4 bases, with 10 bases between. CDR3 size: 15 residues. The CDR3 region has the DNA TGTGCCAGCAGTGAGTGGGGGAACGGGGCCAACGTCCTGACTTTC. Amino acids: CASSEWGNGANVLTF.

This clonotype was observed a few times. The chain couples TRBV6-5 to TRBJ2-7; tentatively, D is TRBD2 (6 bases). This CDR3 is built from 17 residues. Germline loops: CDR1 MNHEY, CDR2 SVGAGI. Between the trimmed V and J ends, which lost 4 bases and 2 bases, there was a span of 21 bases. CDR3 protein: CASSLGFRVGGTYEQYF. CDR3 nucleotide sequence: TGTGCCAGCAGTTTAGGGTTTAGAGTGGGGGGAACCTACGAGCAGTACTTC.

This clonotype came up a few times. This chain connects TRBV9 to TRBJ2-1; 8 nucleotides line up with TRBD1. The V gene end was trimmed by 2 bases and the J gene end by 9 bases; junction bases not matched to a gene: 10. The CDR3 sequence is 15 residues long. Germline CDR1 and CDR2: SGDLS and YYNGEE. The CDR3 nucleotides are TGTGCCAGCAGCGTTTCAGGGGGCCCACAATTTGAGCAGTTCTTC. Translated: CASSVSGGPQFEQFF.

This clonotype was seen a few times. This sequence joins TRBV20-1 and TRBJ1-2, with a possible D match to TRBD1 (5 bases). CDR1 is DFQATT and CDR2 is SNEGSKA in the germline V gene (reference sequence). The V end lost 3 bases, the J end lost 4 bases, and 18 bases lay between the germline ends. The CDR3 loop spans 15 amino acids. The CDR3 reads CSARGLGRRGYGYTF. CDR3 bases: TGCAGTGCTAGGGGGCTGGGACGGCGGGGCTATGGCTACACCTTC.

The chain uses TRBV7-6 and TRBJ2-3; D call uncertain. This CDR3 region has 14 residues. Trimming took 2 bases from V and 2 from J, leaving 8 bases between them. CDR1 and CDR2 (germline): SGHVS, FNYEAQ. Here the CDR3 DNA reads TGTGCCAGCAGCTTAATTACGGACACAGATACGCAGTATTTT. Its translation: CASSLITDTDTQYF.

With regard to this clonotype: As the CDR3 is not closed by the conserved phenylalanine or tryptophan, this likely results from a read error. It is unclear where the CDR3 begins or ends on the DNA, so no DNA is shown, and the CDR3 is as TCRdb lists it. The V gene is TRBV7-9, the J gene TRBJ2-5; the listed D gene, TRBD2, was not tested against the DNA. The CDR3 numbers 11 amino acids, ends counted. CDR1 and CDR2 from the germline V gene are SEHNR and FQNEAQ (reference sequence). The CDR3 loop is CASSQVGTPVI.

This clonotype was detected only a few times. This sequence joins TRBV5-6 and TRBJ2-4; the match to TRBD2 covers 7 bases. The CDR3 length is 15 residues. The ends lost 2 bases at V and 6 bases at J; junction bases unmatched: 8. Germline V lookup: CDR1 SGHDT, CDR2 YYEEEE. For the CDR3, the DNA is TGTGCCAGCAGCTTTGGGGGGGACGTTTCAAACATTCAGTACTTC. Its translation: CASSFGGDVSNIQYF.

The V and J genes are TRBV7-9 and TRBJ2-1, with 7 bases identical to TRBD1. The germline CDR1 and CDR2 sequences are SEHNR and FQNEAQ (reference sequence). Trimming took 6 bases from V and 0 from J; bases not matched to a gene: 8. CDR3 length: 16 residues. Written as DNA, the CDR3 is TGTGCCAGCAGTCCAAACAGGGGTAGCTCCTACAATGAGCAGTTCTTC. It translates to CASSPNRGSSYNEQFF.

This clonotype was seen a few times. The chain recombines TRBV2 with TRBJ2-2, with a weak D call TRBD2 (5 bases). The V and J ends lost 2 bases and 4 bases respectively, with 11 bases between them. This CDR3 is 15 amino acids long. Germline CDR1 reads SNHLY; CDR2 reads FYNNEI. CDR3 DNA: TGTGCCAGCAGTGAAATCGAGCGGCCCACCGGGGAGCTGTTTTTT. It codes for CASSEIERPTGELFF.

At least ten counts were recorded for this clonotype. This chain links TRBV29-1 with TRBJ2-1; 8 bases match TRBD2. The CDR3 length is 15 residues. With V trimmed by 4 bases and J by 5 bases, 10 bases remained unmatched. The germline V gene has CDR1 SQVTM and CDR2 ANQGSEA. This CDR3 reads CSVGGDGRAHNEQFF. CDR3 nucleotides: TGCAGCGTTGGAGGGGACGGGAGGGCCCACAATGAGCAGTTCTTC.

The sample holds many counts of this clonotype. The chain has TRBV18 and TRBJ1-6, with a possible D match to TRBD1 (6 bases). Germline lookup yields CDR1 KGHSH and CDR2 LQKENI. This CDR3 region has 15 residues. Trimming removed 3 bases at V and 1 base at J, with 7 bases between. CDR3 region: CASSPQGSYNSPLHF. CDR3 in DNA: TGTGCCAGCTCACCGCAGGGGTCCTATAATTCACCCCTCCACTTT.

DNA for the CDR3: TGTGCCAGCAGCCCTGACATCGAACAAGAGACCCAGTACTTC. Its translation: CASSPDIEQETQYF. V and J are TRBV9 and TRBJ2-5; D is undetermined. V lost 4 bases and J lost 2, with 12 bases in between. The CDR3 is 14 amino acids. Germline V gene sequence: CDR1 SGDLS, CDR2 YYNGEE.

The chain combines TRBV24-1 with TRBJ2-1; maybe TRBD1 (6 bases). This CDR3 comprises 14 residues. V lost 7 bases and J 5 bases, leaving 14 bases between the germline ends. Per the germline V gene, CDR1 is KGHDR and CDR2 is SFDVKD. The DNA for the CDR3 is TGTGCCACCAGCAAGGCTCGGACAGACAATGAGCAGTTCTTC. Translation: CATSKARTDNEQFF.